These T cell receptor beta chains were read from a single sample in a study of OX40 agonist ivuxolimab in advanced cancers. TCRdb keeps only in-frame clones here, not all; method: immunoSEQ multiplex PCR. The sample lists around 100,000 clones, approximately 93% occurring once. Sequenced here: CD4+ or CD8+ T cells sorted from blood, sampled in a trial of the OX40 agonist ivuxolimab. These receptors were collected from an adult with an advanced solid tumor such as melanoma, head and neck, liver or kidney cancer. CDR3s include the opening cysteine and the closing phenylalanine or tryptophan. A D gene is named only where the DNA matches it firmly.

D	J	V	DNA	CDR3
TRBD1	TRBJ1-5	TRBV19	TGTGCCAGTAGCAGGGACAGACTCAATCAGCCCCAGCATTTT	CASSRDRLNQPQHF
.	TRBJ1-6	TRBV7-2	TGTGCCAGCAGCTCAGACAGTTCACCCCTCCACTTT	CASSSDSSPLHF
.	TRBJ1-5	TRBV21-1	TGTGCCAGCAGCAAAATAAAAACCGGAGTCAATCAGCCCCAGCATTTT	CASSKIKTGVNQPQHF
TRBD1	TRBJ1-1	TRBV30	TGTGCCTGGAGTGTACAGCGGACAGGGGGCGGCACTGAAGCTTTCTTT	CAWSVQRTGGGTEAFF
.	TRBJ2-3	TRBV10-3	TGTGCCATCCAGGATGGCACAGATACGCAGTATTTT	CAIQDGTDTQYF
TRBD2	TRBJ2-5	TRBV7-9	TGTGCCAGCAGCGCCGGACTAGCAACTCACCAAGAGACCCAGTACTTC	CASSAGLATHQETQYF
.	TRBJ2-5	TRBV5-1	TGCGCCAGCAGCTCTGAGGGAGGAGAGACCCAGTACTTC	CASSSEGGETQYF
TRBD1	TRBJ1-3	TRBV30	TGTGCCTGGTCCGCCCTGACAGGGGGAAGTGGAAACACCATATATTTT	CAWSALTGGSGNTIYF
TRBD1	TRBJ2-1	TRBV6-1	TGTGCCAGCAGTAAGGGACAGGGCGCATACAATGAGCAGTTCTTC	CASSKGQGAYNEQFF
.	TRBJ1-2	TRBV30	TGTGCCTGGAGGATTAAGGCGGCCGCGGGCTACACCTTC	CAWRIKAAAGYTF